This TCR beta chain is drawn from a study of shared clonotypes between healthy human individuals (TCRdb year 2020). Some background on the complete study: The cohort included a few men and a couple of women between 18 and 49 years of age. Blood TCR repertoires of about 5 healthy adults were deeply sequenced to estimate repertoire size and the extent of clonotype sharing between individuals. Between about 0.94 and 8.9 billion PBMCs per donor were obtained by leukapheresis. To increase sequencing depth and limit assay-specific biases, different laboratories used diverse techniques to prepare libraries and sequence TCR repertoires. For each donor, CD4 naive and CD4 memory were each given three plates, CD8 naive was given two plates, and CD8 memory was given one plate. Beyond this particular receptor, the publication reports: Incomplete sequencing was indicated by rarefaction of sorted-subset datasets, despite the large sequencing depth. Because the study included only a small number of donors, the genetic and exposure-history diversity represented was limited. Only blood was sampled, and tissue TCR repertoires likely differ from those in blood. Compared with non-shared clonotypes, the clonotypes found in all four sorted-subset donors had higher generation probabilities. Across four donors, about 5% of naive CD4, roughly 3.4% of naive CD8, around 2.5% of memory CD4, and approximately 0.4% of memory CD8 clonotypes were shared. Larger estimated clonotype richness was generally found for naive subsets than for memory subsets. Based on pairwise subsampling, the degree of clonotype sharing among donors was expected to be affected by sequencing depth.

Using the deep immunoSEQ assay, TCR CDR3 regions were amplified from genomic DNA by multiplex PCR. Extracted genomic DNA from each cell subset was spread evenly across all wells of several immunoSEQ 96-well plates, with each plate serving as a replicate. For sorted subsets, each replicate PCR was loaded with about 200 ng genomic DNA, equivalent to 30,000 or so T cell genomes. The purified libraries were quantified using a Qubit 3.0 fluorometer, sized with a Bioanalyzer 2100, and then quantified again using the KAPA Library Quantification kit. Every immunoSEQ 96-well plate was sequenced on a dedicated single-read 150-cycle Illumina NextSeq 550 flow cell. From the authors' description of their analysis: Because the immunoSEQ output included only junctional sequences and no quality scores, the filtering could not be the same as the filtering used for full-length reads. Sequences were annotated with PyIR, a Python wrapper for IgBLAST v1.9, using IMGT germline references to assign V/J genes and CDR3. Reads with weak V/J assignments (E-value above 1e-6), missing CDR3, stop codons, out-of-frame junctions, or ambiguous translated residues were removed. V3J clonotypes were defined as sequences sharing an identical inferred V gene, J gene, and CDR3 amino acid sequence. The percentage overlap between two repertoires was calculated by dividing the number of shared unique clonotypes by the size of the smaller repertoire. Three approaches were used to assess repertoire richness: RTK rarefaction, the Chao1 estimator, and Recon v2.1 estimates of unobserved clonotypes. Generation probabilities were computed with OLGA for all TCRbeta clonotypes obtained by the gDNA method from a handful of donors. In its TCRdb copy, this immuneACCESS table keeps in-frame sequences only and misses some clones. Where compared with another copy, unresolved V genes explain less than half of these, and the others have no known cause. The V and J calls and clone size were taken over from that table, and D and trimming were inferred from the DNA. The sample table shows hundreds of thousands of clones, and roughly nine tenths are seen once. Of the sample, roughly 22% falls within the top ten clones.

CD8 naive samples consisted of CD45RO-negative cells that were positively selected for CCR7, yielding a CD45RA+CCR7+ population without TemRA cells. Healthy HIV-negative adults with no recently reported acute infections or vaccinations were included as donors. Every donor was a Caucasian adult residing in Nashville, Tennessee, USA. Blood was obtained by leukapheresis, after which PBMCs were separated by Ficoll-Histopaque density gradient centrifugation and cryopreserved in liquid nitrogen vapor phase. Purity and quantity of every magnetically sorted T cell population were checked by analytical flow cytometry. Genomic DNA was isolated from each sorted fraction and quantified by UV absorbance on a Nanodrop 2000c. A note on this clone: No antigen is known for it. Base-call qualities are not available, and no considerably larger clone is one nucleotide away.

V is clipped by 5 bases and J by 0 bases, and the sequence between their germline boundaries is 9 bases long. Reading from cysteine to phenylalanine, the CDR3 counts 14 amino acids. The kept DNA is CDR3 alone, 42 bases in frame from the first base. CDR1 SEHNR and CDR2 FQNEAQ are derived from the germline V gene (reference sequence). The receptor's source is a man aged 30 to 39 in good health. The sequence links TRBV7-9 to TRBJ2-3; the D gene lacks a confident call. Sequencing was done on a sample of naive CD8+ T cells sorted from blood. Interpreted using the paper, the cell subset or site label stands for: CD45RA+CCR7+. The CDR3 reads CASSLVASTDTQYF. Read as DNA, the sequence is TGTGCCAGCAGCCTAGTTGCCAGCACAGATACGCAGTATTTT.